This paragraph reports one T cell receptor (beta chain). CDR3 size: 14 residues. Trimming shortened V by 4 bases and J by 0 bases, and 9 bases separated the two germline ends. CDR1 is MNHEY, CDR2 SMNVEV, per germline (reference sequence). Assay: immunoSEQ multiplex PCR; the TCRdb copy retains only in-frame clones and omits some. The sample lists approximately 360,000 clones, around 87% occurring once. This entry belongs to a study of blood T cell repertoires in COVID-19. This chain connects TRBV27 to TRBJ1-2, with a tentative D call TRBD1 (5 bases). The receptor was derived from a woman in her 30s with acute COVID-19. The material sequenced was PBMCs or T cells enriched from blood (not recorded which). The CDR3 DNA is TGTGCCAGCAGTTCCCGCAGGGCTAACTATGGCTACACCTTC. Translated: CASSSRRANYGYTF.